Detailed here is one T cell receptor (beta chain). Other DNA sequences in this specimen translate into the identical CDR3. Sequencing was performed with immunoSEQ multiplex PCR; in TCRdb, only in-frame clones are kept and a portion is missing. The sample contains roughly 500,000 clones, around 82% of which appear only once. There are 14 residues in the CDR3. Germline loops: CDR1 GTSNPN, CDR2 SVGIG (reference sequence). V shed 0 bases and J shed 1 base, with 7 bases lying between them. The data were obtained in a study of shared T cell receptors in the human thymus. Another study also made use of these data, one on human thymus T cells. Turning to that study: Repertoires sampled from thymus and blood appeared biased in V and J gene usage. There were highly overlapping thymic repertoires among unrelated individuals, as related research reported.

This sequence was found in a boy less than two years old with a congenital heart defect. The chain recombines TRBV30 with TRBJ1-5, with D tentatively TRBD1 (6 bases). The sequenced sample consisted of thymocytes. CDR3 region: CAWSVRGSNQPQHF. The CDR3 DNA reads TGTGCCTGGAGTGTAAGGGGGAGCAATCAGCCCCAGCATTTT.